The T cell receptor (beta chain) under discussion was sequenced for a study of post-analysis software for immune sequencing data. The J segment lost 5 bases and the V segment lost 3 bases, leaving 3 bases of the junction unmatched. This CDR3 region has 14 residues. From germline, CDR1 is SGHRS and CDR2 YFSETQ. This clonotype was detected ten times or more. Its antigen remains unknown. Whole-study results and caveats: Included in a set of roughly five TRBV segments more frequent in patients than controls were TRBV5-6, TRBV5-1 and TRBV20-1.

Presence of unique molecular identifiers characterized the TCR beta cDNA libraries. One entry per CDR3 protein, called by TCRdb with MiXCR from the PCR reads. This table has roughly 620,000 distinct CDR3 sequences, roughly two fifths appearing once. The receptor was derived from a girl between 10 and 17 years old with multiple sclerosis. The sequenced sample was blood. The chain uses TRBV5-1 and TRBJ2-1; TRBD1 matches 9 bases. In DNA, the CDR3 is TGCGCCAGCAGCTCAAGGACAGGGGACAATGAGCAGTTCTTC. This encodes CASSSRTGDNEQFF.